The 4 T cell receptor beta chains below come from one sample, sequenced in a study of cytomegalovirus exposure and HLA in healthy donors (dated by TCRdb to about 2017). Library generation was performed with the immunoSEQ multiplex PCR assay. A mixture of 60 forward primers for TCR Vbeta segments and 13 reverse primers for TCR Jbeta segments was used in the multiplex PCR. Held by TCRdb, this immuneACCESS table contains in-frame sequences only and omits some clones. Under half of the omission traces to an unresolved V gene where checked; the cause of the rest is unknown. This sample is represented by about 150,000 clones; approximately 72% of them were singletons. The ten largest clones represent approximately 3% of the sample. Sample: PBMCs. The origin of the receptors is a man in his late teens or twenties in good health and CMV-seronegative.

V is TRBV2 and J is TRBJ2-5; 10 bases match TRBD2. CDR1 is SNHLY, CDR2 FYNNEI, per germline. The V and J ends lost 3 bases and 1 base, in that order; junction bases with no gene match: 5. The CDR3 is 16 amino acids. In DNA form, the CDR3 reads TGTGCCAGCAGTGATATTAGCGGGGGGCCCCAAGAGACCCAGTACTTC. It encodes CASSDISGGPQETQYF.

The genes are TRBV4-2 and TRBJ1-5; 11 bases are shared with TRBD1. The J segment lost 7 bases and the V segment lost 0 bases, leaving 8 bases of the junction unmatched. The CDR3 extends over 17 amino acids. CDR1 and CDR2 from the germline V gene are LGHNA and YNFKEQ. CDR3 in amino acids: CASSQDLGQGDGQPQHF. CDR3 bases: TGTGCCAGCAGCCAAGACCTGGGACAGGGGGACGGGCAGCCCCAGCATTTT.

The chain links TRBV6-1 to TRBJ2-6; 7 positions agree with TRBD1. CDR3 length equals 15 residues. Germline values: CDR1 MNHNS, CDR2 SASEGT. The trim removed 5 bases at V and 1 base at J, leaving 2 bases unmatched. This CDR3 is CASSRDSSGANVLTF. DNA of the CDR3: TGTGCCAGCAGTCGGGACAGTTCTGGGGCCAACGTCCTGACTTTC.

The chain is built from TRBV6-6 and TRBJ2-1, with a possible D match to TRBD1 (6 bases). Trimming took 4 bases from V and 0 from J, leaving 10 bases between them. This CDR3 has 15 residues. CDR1 and CDR2 (germline): MNHNY, SVGAGI (reference sequence). The CDR3, as DNA: TGTGCCAGCAGTTCAACAGGGAGCTCCTACAATGAGCAGTTCTTC. This encodes CASSSTGSSYNEQFF.